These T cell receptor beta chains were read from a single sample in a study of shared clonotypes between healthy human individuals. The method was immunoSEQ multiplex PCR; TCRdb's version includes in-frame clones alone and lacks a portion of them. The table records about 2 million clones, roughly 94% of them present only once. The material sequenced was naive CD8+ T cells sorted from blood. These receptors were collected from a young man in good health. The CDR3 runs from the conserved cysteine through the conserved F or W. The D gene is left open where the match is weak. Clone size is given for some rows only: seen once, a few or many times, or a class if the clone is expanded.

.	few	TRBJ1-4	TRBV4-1	CASSPRTANGLFF	TGCGCCAGCAGCCCCAGGACAGCTAACGGACTGTTTTTT
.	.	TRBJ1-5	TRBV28	CASSFGEGNQPQHF	.
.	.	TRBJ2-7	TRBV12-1	CASSPEPFLRVLNEQYF	TGTGCCAGCAGCCCCGAACCCTTCCTACGAGTTTTGAACGAGCAGTACTTC
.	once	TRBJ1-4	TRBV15	CATSRARSANEKLFF	TGTGCCACCAGCAGAGCAAGGTCGGCTAATGAAAAACTGTTTTTT
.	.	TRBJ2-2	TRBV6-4	CASSDGNTGELFF	TGTGCCAGCAGTGACGGGAACACCGGGGAGCTGTTTTTT
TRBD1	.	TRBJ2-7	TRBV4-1	CASSQKGTGLIYYYEQYF	TGCGCCAGCAGCCAAAAAGGGACAGGGTTGATCTACTACTACGAGCAGTACTTC
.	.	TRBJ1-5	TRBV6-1	CASSEAPDVNQPQHF	TGTGCCAGCAGTGAAGCGCCCGACGTAAATCAGCCCCAGCATTTT
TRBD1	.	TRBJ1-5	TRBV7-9	CASSATGANQPQHF	TGTGCCAGCAGCGCTACAGGGGCCAATCAGCCCCAGCATTTT
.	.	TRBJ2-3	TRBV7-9	CASSSPYMDTQYF	TGTGCCAGCAGCTCCCCTTACATGGATACGCAGTATTTT
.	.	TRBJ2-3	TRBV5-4	CASSYTRNPGDTQYF	TGTGCCAGCAGCTACACTAGAAACCCTGGGGATACGCAGTATTTT
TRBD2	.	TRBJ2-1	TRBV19	CASSGTSVNEQFF	TGTGCCAGTTCCGGGACTAGCGTCAATGAGCAGTTCTTC
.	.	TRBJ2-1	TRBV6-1	CASSAETGSYNEQFF	TGTGCCAGCAGCGCCGAGACAGGATCCTACAATGAGCAGTTCTTC
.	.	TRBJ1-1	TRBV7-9	CASSQGGSEAFF	TGTGCCAGCAGCCAAGGGGGGAGTGAAGCTTTCTTT
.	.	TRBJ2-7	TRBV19	CASSIGGFWEQYF	TGTGCCAGTAGTATTGGGGGTTTTTGGGAGCAGTACTTC
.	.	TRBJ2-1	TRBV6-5	CASRLGSGQFF	TGTGCCAGCAGACTAGGGTCGGGGCAGTTCTTC
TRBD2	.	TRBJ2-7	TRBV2	CASSVMWREDPYEQYF	TGTGCCAGCAGCGTGATGTGGCGGGAGGACCCCTACGAGCAGTACTTC
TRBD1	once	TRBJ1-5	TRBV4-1	CASSQVGQSWPQHF	TGCGCCAGCAGCCAAGTGGGACAGTCATGGCCCCAGCATTTT
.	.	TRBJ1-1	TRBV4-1	CASSQESAVVGTEAFF	TGCGCCAGCAGCCAAGAGTCAGCAGTGGTGGGGACTGAAGCTTTCTTT
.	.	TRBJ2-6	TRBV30	CAVYTGANVLTF	TGTGCCGTCTACACTGGGGCCAACGTCCTGACTTTC
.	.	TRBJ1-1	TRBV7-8	CATHPGGRDTEAFF	TGTGCCACCCACCCGGGGGGCAGGGACACTGAAGCTTTCTTT
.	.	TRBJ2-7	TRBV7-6	CASSYPYRIPSYEQYF	TGTGCCAGCAGCTACCCTTACAGGATTCCCTCCTACGAGCAGTACTTC
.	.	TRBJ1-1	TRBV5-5	CASSFWDTDTEAFF	TGTGCCAGCAGCTTCTGGGACACAGACACTGAAGCTTTCTTT
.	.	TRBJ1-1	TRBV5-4	CASSRDSLEAFF	TGTGCCAGCAGCCGTGACAGCCTTGAAGCTTTCTTT
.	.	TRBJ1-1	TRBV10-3	CATEGGSTEAFF	TGTGCCACCGAGGGGGGGAGCACTGAAGCTTTCTTT
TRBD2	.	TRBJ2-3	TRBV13	CASSLRGAGDTDTQYF	TGTGCCAGCAGCTTAAGGGGAGCGGGAGACACAGATACGCAGTATTTT
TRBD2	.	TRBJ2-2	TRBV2	CASSEAGLGLAGGPYTGELFF	TGTGCCAGCAGTGAAGCGGGGCTGGGACTAGCGGGAGGGCCCTACACCGGGGAGCTGTTTTTT
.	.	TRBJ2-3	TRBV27	CASSLNPTTDTQYF	TGTGCCAGCAGTTTAAACCCGACCACAGATACGCAGTATTTT
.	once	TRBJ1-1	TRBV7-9	CASSLLLGEGTEAFF	TGTGCCAGCAGCTTACTTCTCGGGGAGGGCACTGAAGCTTTCTTT
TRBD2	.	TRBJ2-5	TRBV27	CASSRTSGRQETQYF	TGTGCCAGCAGCCGGACTAGCGGGCGACAAGAGACCCAGTACTTC
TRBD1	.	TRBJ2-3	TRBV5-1	CASSDLTRDSHTDTQYF	TGCGCCAGCAGCGATTTAACCAGGGACAGCCACACAGATACGCAGTATTTT
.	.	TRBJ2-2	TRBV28	CASNPPGTGELFF	TGTGCCAGCAACCCCCCGGGGACCGGGGAGCTGTTTTTT
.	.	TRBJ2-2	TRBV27	CASSFSPRGAEGTGELFF	TGTGCCAGCAGTTTCTCCCCTCGGGGGGCTGAGGGCACCGGGGAGCTGTTTTTT
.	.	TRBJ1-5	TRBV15	CATSRGGDHVQPQHF	TGTGCCACCAGCAGAGGAGGGGACCACGTTCAGCCCCAGCATTTT
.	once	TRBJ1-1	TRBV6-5	CASSYWSTAEEAFF	TGTGCCAGCAGTTACTGGTCGACGGCGGAGGAAGCTTTCTTT
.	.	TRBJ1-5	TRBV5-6	CASNHWGINQPQHF	TGTGCCAGCAACCATTGGGGGATCAATCAGCCCCAGCATTTT
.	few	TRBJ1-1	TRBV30	CAWKRNTEAFF	TGTGCCTGGAAAAGGAACACTGAAGCTTTCTTT
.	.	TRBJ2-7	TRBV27	CASSGTLGSSYEQYF	TGTGCCAGCAGTGGTACCCTCGGCAGCTCCTACGAGCAGTACTTC